The rows below give T cell receptor beta chains drawn from one sample of a study of CD8 T cells in Susac syndrome. Via MiXCR, TCRdb re-called the immunoSEQ multiplex PCR reads, giving one row per CDR3 protein. Of some 140,000 distinct CDR3 sequences listed, 80% to 85% are singletons. The specimen was CD8+ T cells from PBMCs. Every receptor here comes from a human donor with multiple sclerosis. CDR3s include the opening cysteine and the closing phenylalanine or tryptophan. D genes are given only for firm matches. Clone size appears in some rows only: once, few, many, or a class for an expanded clone.

clone size: NA; J gene: TRBJ1-1; D gene: TRBD1; V gene: TRBV6-2/TRBV6-3; CDR3 DNA: TGTGCCAGCACTATATGGGACAGAATGATGAACACTGAAGCTTTCTTT; CDR3 protein: CASTIWDRMMNTEAFF
clone size: NA; J gene: TRBJ1-1; D gene: NA; V gene: TRBV29-1; CDR3 DNA: TGCAGCGTTGTCAGTCCGAGAGGGGACGCTTTCTTT; CDR3 protein: CSVVSPRGDAFF
clone size: NA; J gene: TRBJ1-1; D gene: NA; V gene: TRBV6-1; CDR3 DNA: TGTGCCAGCAGTCCCCATGCCGCCTTTGAAGCTTTCTTT; CDR3 protein: CASSPHAAFEAFF
clone size: NA; J gene: TRBJ1-1; D gene: NA; V gene: TRBV10-3; CDR3 DNA: TGTGCCATCAGTGAGTCAGACATGAACACTGAAGCTTTCTTT; CDR3 protein: CAISESDMNTEAFF
clone size: NA; J gene: TRBJ2-5; D gene: TRBD2; V gene: TRBV4-1; CDR3 DNA: TGCGCCAGCAGCCAAGATAGGCGGGGGGCGGAGGTCCAGTACTTC; CDR3 protein: CASSQDRRGAEVQYF
clone size: NA; J gene: TRBJ1-1; D gene: NA; V gene: TRBV12-3/TRBV12-4; CDR3 DNA: TGTGCCAGCAGCAGTTTAAACGGGGAGGGTCCTGAAGCTTTCTTT; CDR3 protein: CASSSLNGEGPEAFF
clone size: NA; J gene: TRBJ2-7; D gene: NA; V gene: TRBV2; CDR3 DNA: TGTGCCAGCAAGTGGGATACAGGGTTCTACGAGCAGTACTTC; CDR3 protein: CASKWDTGFYEQYF
clone size: NA; J gene: TRBJ2-7; D gene: TRBD1; V gene: TRBV4-1; CDR3 DNA: TGCGCCAGCAGCCTTCAAGGGGGCGGTGGCTACGAGCAGTACTTC; CDR3 protein: CASSLQGGGGYEQYF
clone size: NA; J gene: TRBJ2-3; D gene: NA; V gene: TRBV27; CDR3 DNA: TGTGCCAGCTGTACTCGGACAGCTAGCACAGATACGCAGTATTTT; CDR3 protein: CASCTRTASTDTQYF
clone size: NA; J gene: TRBJ1-2; D gene: TRBD1; V gene: TRBV12-5; CDR3 DNA: TGTGCTAGTGGTCCCGGGACAGGGTACTATGGCTACACCTTC; CDR3 protein: CASGPGTGYYGYTF
clone size: NA; J gene: TRBJ2-1; D gene: NA; V gene: TRBV27; CDR3 DNA: TGTGCCAGCAGTCCGGGCAACGGGCAGTTCTTC; CDR3 protein: CASSPGNGQFF
clone size: NA; J gene: TRBJ1-6; D gene: NA; V gene: TRBV30; CDR3 DNA: TGTGCCTGGAGTGTCGGACACCGAAATTCACCCCTCCACTTT; CDR3 protein: CAWSVGHRNSPLHF
clone size: NA; J gene: TRBJ1-4; D gene: NA; V gene: TRBV4-2; CDR3 DNA: TGTGCCAGCAGACCTCAGCTTAATGAAAAACTGTTTTTT; CDR3 protein: CASRPQLNEKLFF
clone size: NA; J gene: TRBJ2-1; D gene: TRBD1; V gene: TRBV12-3/TRBV12-4; CDR3 DNA: TGTGCCAGCAGGGCCTTACAGGGGGCCTCCGACAATGAGCAGTTCTTC; CDR3 protein: CASRALQGASDNEQFF
clone size: NA; J gene: TRBJ2-7; D gene: NA; V gene: TRBV19; CDR3 DNA: TGTGCCAGTAGTATAGCGACTAGAGGGTATCAGTCCTACGAGCAGTACTTC; CDR3 protein: CASSIATRGYQSYEQYF
clone size: NA; J gene: TRBJ2-3; D gene: TRBD2; V gene: TRBV27; CDR3 DNA: TGTGCCAGCAGTTTAGGGACTACTAGCACAGATACGCAGTATTTT; CDR3 protein: CASSLGTTSTDTQYF
clone size: NA; J gene: TRBJ2-3; D gene: NA; V gene: TRBV27; CDR3 DNA: TGTGCCAGCAGTTTAATTGGGAGCACAGATACGCAGTATTTT; CDR3 protein: CASSLIGSTDTQYF
clone size: NA; J gene: TRBJ2-1; D gene: NA; V gene: TRBV18; CDR3 DNA: TGTGCCAGCTCACCACCGGAAGACAGGAGGAACAATGAGCAGTTCTTC; CDR3 protein: CASSPPEDRRNNEQFF
clone size: NA; J gene: TRBJ2-3; D gene: TRBD1; V gene: TRBV2; CDR3 DNA: TGTGCCAGCACACGAACGGGACAGGGGGCTGATACGCAGTATTTT; CDR3 protein: CASTRTGQGADTQYF
clone size: NA; J gene: TRBJ2-2; D gene: NA; V gene: TRBV6-2/TRBV6-3; CDR3 DNA: TGTGCCGGCTCCAAGGGGGTAAAGGCGATCCTCACCGGGGAGCTGTTTTTT; CDR3 protein: CAGSKGVKAILTGELFF
clone size: NA; J gene: TRBJ2-1; D gene: NA; V gene: TRBV20-1; CDR3 DNA: TGCAGTGCTAGAGATAGTCCACGTTCCGTCAATGAGCAGTTCTTC; CDR3 protein: CSARDSPRSVNEQFF
clone size: NA; J gene: TRBJ2-1; D gene: TRBD2; V gene: TRBV18; CDR3 DNA: TGTGCCAGCTCTTACCCGGGACTATCAAACGCCGCCTACAATGAGCAGTTCTTC; CDR3 protein: CASSYPGLSNAAYNEQFF
clone size: NA; J gene: TRBJ1-5; D gene: NA; V gene: TRBV6-1; CDR3 DNA: TGTGCCAGCAGTGAATATAACTCTTATAGCAATCAGCCCCAGCATTTT; CDR3 protein: CASSEYNSYSNQPQHF
clone size: NA; J gene: TRBJ1-1; D gene: NA; V gene: TRBV15; CDR3 DNA: TGTGCCACCACCACAGGAGGAGGAACTGAAGCTTTCTTT; CDR3 protein: CATTTGGGTEAFF
clone size: NA; J gene: TRBJ1-4; D gene: NA; V gene: TRBV7-9; CDR3 DNA: TGTGCCAGCAGCCCCGGGGCAGCCATCGAGAGTGAAAAACTGTTTTTT; CDR3 protein: CASSPGAAIESEKLFF
clone size: once; J gene: TRBJ2-1; D gene: NA; V gene: TRBV7-9; CDR3 DNA: TGTGCCAGCAGCTTGCTCGTTGGGGCCGACCGACAGGAGCAGTTCTTC; CDR3 protein: CASSLLVGADRQEQFF
clone size: NA; J gene: TRBJ1-1; D gene: NA; V gene: TRBV12-3/TRBV12-4; CDR3 DNA: TGTGCCAGCAGCCTTCAGATGGGCGACACTGAAGCTTTCTTT; CDR3 protein: CASSLQMGDTEAFF
clone size: NA; J gene: TRBJ1-5; D gene: NA; V gene: TRBV20-1; CDR3 DNA: TGCAGTGCTAGGGGGGTTGGGGAAGTGGGGAATCAGCCCCAGCATTTT; CDR3 protein: CSARGVGEVGNQPQHF
clone size: NA; J gene: TRBJ2-3; D gene: NA; V gene: TRBV19; CDR3 DNA: TGTGCCAGTAGTCGCGGTAGCGGATACACAGATACGCAGTATTTT; CDR3 protein: CASSRGSGYTDTQYF
clone size: few; J gene: TRBJ2-5; D gene: NA; V gene: TRBV5-1; CDR3 DNA: TGCGCCACTCAGGACGGAGAGACCCAGTACTTC; CDR3 protein: CATQDGETQYF
clone size: few; J gene: TRBJ2-7; D gene: TRBD1; V gene: TRBV23-1; CDR3 DNA: TGCGCCAGCAGTCTCAGCCAGGGACAGGGTCTCTACGAGCAGTACTTC; CDR3 protein: CASSLSQGQGLYEQYF
clone size: NA; J gene: TRBJ2-3; D gene: NA; V gene: TRBV28; CDR3 DNA: TGTGCCAGTGGTCTCGGGGTTCTAACTAGCACAGATACGCAGTATTTT; CDR3 protein: CASGLGVLTSTDTQYF
clone size: NA; J gene: TRBJ2-1; D gene: NA; V gene: TRBV4-1; CDR3 DNA: TGCGCCAGCAGCCATCCCATCCCTTCGTACAATGAGCAGTTCTTC; CDR3 protein: CASSHPIPSYNEQFF
clone size: NA; J gene: TRBJ2-6; D gene: NA; V gene: TRBV7-3; CDR3 DNA: TGTGCCAGCAGCTTAACGGCTGCGACCTCTGGGGCCAACGTCCTGACTTTC; CDR3 protein: CASSLTAATSGANVLTF
clone size: NA; J gene: TRBJ2-1; D gene: NA; V gene: TRBV5-4; CDR3 DNA: TGTGCCAGCAGTTTCAGGGTCAATGAGCAGTTCTTC; CDR3 protein: CASSFRVNEQFF
clone size: NA; J gene: TRBJ1-1; D gene: NA; V gene: TRBV4-3; CDR3 DNA: TGCGCCAGCAGCCAAGATCGCTACCGGACTGAAGCTTTCTTT; CDR3 protein: CASSQDRYRTEAFF
clone size: NA; J gene: TRBJ1-1; D gene: NA; V gene: TRBV19; CDR3 DNA: TGTGCCAGTAGTATTTCGGGGGCGACTGAAGCTTTCTTT; CDR3 protein: CASSISGATEAFF
clone size: NA; J gene: TRBJ1-1; D gene: NA; V gene: TRBV27; CDR3 DNA: TGTGCCAGCAGTTTATTAGGGACGGACACTGAAGCTTTCTTT; CDR3 protein: CASSLLGTDTEAFF
clone size: NA; J gene: TRBJ1-1; D gene: TRBD1; V gene: TRBV4-1; CDR3 DNA: TGCGCCAGCAGCCCCATGACAGGGGGCACTGAAGCTTTCTTT; CDR3 protein: CASSPMTGGTEAFF
clone size: NA; J gene: TRBJ2-2; D gene: NA; V gene: TRBV11-2; CDR3 DNA: TGTGCCAGCAGCTTAGGGGTCTCCGGGGAGCTGTTTTTT; CDR3 protein: CASSLGVSGELFF
clone size: NA; J gene: TRBJ1-5; D gene: NA; V gene: TRBV19; CDR3 DNA: TGTGCCAGTAGTATAGATAGGGAAGGCAATCAGCCCCAGCATTTT; CDR3 protein: CASSIDREGNQPQHF
clone size: NA; J gene: TRBJ2-5; D gene: NA; V gene: TRBV25-1; CDR3 DNA: TGTGCCAGCAGGGATTTACGGGCACCGCAAGGGACCCAGTACTTC; CDR3 protein: CASRDLRAPQGTQYF
clone size: NA; J gene: TRBJ2-4; D gene: TRBD2; V gene: TRBV19; CDR3 DNA: TGTGCCACCCTACCGACTAGCGGGGGTCAAAACATTCAGTACTTC; CDR3 protein: CATLPTSGGQNIQYF
clone size: NA; J gene: TRBJ2-1; D gene: NA; V gene: TRBV12-3/TRBV12-4; CDR3 DNA: TGTGCCAGCAGCCCTTATTGGGCCACTAGTTACAATGAGCAGTTCTTC; CDR3 protein: CASSPYWATSYNEQFF
clone size: NA; J gene: TRBJ2-1; D gene: NA; V gene: TRBV5-4; CDR3 DNA: TGTGCCAGCAGCTTGGCTCGGCAGGGATACAATGAGCAGTTCTTC; CDR3 protein: CASSLARQGYNEQFF
clone size: NA; J gene: TRBJ2-2; D gene: NA; V gene: TRBV12-3/TRBV12-4; CDR3 DNA: TGTGCCAGCAGCGACGACAGTACCGGGGAGCTGTTTTTT; CDR3 protein: CASSDDSTGELFF
clone size: NA; J gene: TRBJ1-6; D gene: TRBD1; V gene: TRBV28; CDR3 DNA: TGTGCCAGCAGTTTAACCCGAGGGACAGGGGCAGATTCACCCCTCCACTTT; CDR3 protein: CASSLTRGTGADSPLHF
clone size: NA; J gene: TRBJ2-1; D gene: TRBD2; V gene: TRBV9; CDR3 DNA: TGTGCCAGCAGCGTAGTTAGCGGGAGCAATGAGCAGTTCTTC; CDR3 protein: CASSVVSGSNEQFF
clone size: NA; J gene: TRBJ1-2; D gene: NA; V gene: TRBV4-1; CDR3 DNA: TGCGCCAGCAGCCCGGTCCCATCCATCTATGGCTACACCTTC; CDR3 protein: CASSPVPSIYGYTF
clone size: NA; J gene: TRBJ2-2; D gene: NA; V gene: TRBV12-3/TRBV12-4; CDR3 DNA: TGTGCCAGCAGTTCCTTCCGGGACGGCAACACCGGGGAGCTGTTTTTT; CDR3 protein: CASSSFRDGNTGELFF